This TCR beta chain was profiled in a study of blood T cell repertoires in COVID-19. Study background: The study drew acute and convalescent COVID-19 samples from the United States, Italy and Spain. From T cells, B-cell-depleted T cells, or PBMCs came the material, which was cDNA or gDNA.

Germline CDR1 SEHNR, CDR2 FQNEAQ (reference sequence). J gave up 3 bases and V 5 bases, and 6 bases lay outside the gene matches. This CDR3 region has 15 residues. In the authors' methods: Researchers report that nucleated cell counts were estimated from reference gene primer amplification. Assay used: immunoSEQ multiplex PCR; TCRdb lists only in-frame clones, some missing. Clone size and the V and J calls come from that table; the DNA yielded D and trimming. The sample holds approximately 140,000 clones, roughly 80% seen once. The chain has TRBV7-9 and TRBJ2-2; 7 bases agree with TRBD1. The TCR sequence derives from a man aged 45-60 years with acute or convalescent COVID-19. Sequencing was done on a sample of peripheral blood. The CDR3 DNA follows: TGTGCCAGCAGCCGAAGACAGGGCGACACCGGGGAGCTGTTTTTT. Its protein product is CASSRRQGDTGELFF.